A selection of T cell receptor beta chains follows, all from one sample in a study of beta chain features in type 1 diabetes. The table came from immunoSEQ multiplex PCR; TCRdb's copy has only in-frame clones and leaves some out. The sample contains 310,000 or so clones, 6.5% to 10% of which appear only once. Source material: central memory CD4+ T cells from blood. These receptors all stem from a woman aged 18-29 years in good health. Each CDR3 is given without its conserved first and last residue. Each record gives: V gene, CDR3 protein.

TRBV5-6	ASSSLGYEQY
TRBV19	ASSPSLADTQY
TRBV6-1	ASSESLAGEETQY
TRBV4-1	ASSRDSSFYGYT
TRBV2	ASSADGNTEAF
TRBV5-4	ASRPTPQDGETQY
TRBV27	ASSREWTSGSRDTQY
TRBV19	ASSRQASTDTQY
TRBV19	ASSIGLAYEQF
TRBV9	ASSVGLARTEAF
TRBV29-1	SVDGRAVSYEQY
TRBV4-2	ASSQGAIVWTEAF
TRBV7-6	ASRGQETQY
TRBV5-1	ASSLVAARYNEQF
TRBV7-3	ASSLTQGSGANVLT
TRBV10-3	AISPGLAKNEQF
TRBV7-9	ASSPGQGTNQPQH
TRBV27	ASRPGGPGSYNEQF
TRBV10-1	ASASGVQETQY
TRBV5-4	ASSQRLQGLGGYT
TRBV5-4	ATGATGELF
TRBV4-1	ASSRWVNEKLF